Shown below are 6 T cell receptor beta chains from a single sample sequenced in a study of cytomegalovirus exposure and HLA in healthy donors. Primers: 60 Vbeta forward and 13 Jbeta reverse. This table comes from immunoSEQ multiplex PCR, and its TCRdb copy is limited to in-frame clones, with some not included. The sample contains 150,000 to 200,000 clones, over 65% of which appear only once. The sequenced sample was PBMCs. The receptors were gathered from an older woman in good health and CMV-seropositive.

The chain employs TRBV2 and TRBJ1-3; D is uncertain. The germline CDR1 and CDR2 sequences are SNHLY and FYNNEI. This CDR3 region has 14 residues. The V and J ends lost 10 bases and 4 bases respectively, with 17 bases between them. CDR3 loop: CATTPLAVGNTIYF. DNA of the CDR3: TGTGCCACCACCCCCTTGGCAGTCGGAAACACCATATATTTT.

The chain recombines TRBV28 with TRBJ1-1; TRBD1 matches at 8 bases. CDR1 and CDR2 (germline): MDHEN, SYDVKM. Germline trimming cut 5 bases from V and 8 bases from J; bases unmatched to any gene: 4. CDR3 size: 12 residues. The CDR3 is CASSTNRGEAFF. CDR3 coding DNA: TGTGCCAGCAGTACAAACAGGGGGGAAGCTTTCTTT.

The gene calls are TRBV30 and TRBJ1-1, with a possible D match to TRBD1 (6 bases). Germline CDR1 GTSNPN, CDR2 SVGIG (reference sequence). Trimming pared 6 bases from V and 5 bases from J, leaving 13 bases between. This CDR3 region has 12 residues. CDR3 coding DNA: TGTGCCTGTACATTAGGGGGAACTGAAGCTTTCTTT. It translates to CACTLGGTEAFF.

V and J are TRBV4-2 and TRBJ2-3; D is ambiguous. Trimming shortened V by 0 bases and J by 3 bases, and 4 bases separated the two germline ends. CDR1 is LGHNA, CDR2 YNFKEQ, per germline. The CDR3 covers 13 residues. The CDR3 DNA is TGTGCCAGCAGCCAAGACCAGACAGATACGCAGTATTTT. Amino acid sequence: CASSQDQTDTQYF.

In its sample, this clone was seen once. The V gene is TRBV7-9, the J gene TRBJ1-6; possibly TRBD1 for D (5 bases). Germline values: CDR1 SEHNR, CDR2 FQNEAQ (reference sequence). Trimming left V 0 bases short and J 2 bases short, with 11 bases between. There are 17 residues in the CDR3. The CDR3 sequence: CASSLAQGAAYNSPLHF. Written as DNA, the CDR3 is TGTGCCAGCAGCTTAGCCCAAGGGGCGGCCTATAATTCACCCCTCCACTTT. The variable domain in full, completed from reference TRBV7-9 and TRBJ1-6, reads DTGVSQNPRHKITKRGQNVTFRCDPISEHNRLYWYRQTLGQGPEFLTYFQNEAQLEKSRLLSDRFSAERPKGSFSTLEIQRTEQGDSAMYLCASSLAQGAAYNSPLHFGNGTRLTVT.

The chain couples TRBV30 to TRBJ1-2, with unresolved D. Between the trimmed V and J ends, which lost 1 base and 9 bases, there was a span of 12 bases. This CDR3 spans 12 amino acids. Germline CDR1 and CDR2: GTSNPN and SVGIG (reference sequence). The CDR3 DNA follows: TGTGCCTGGAGTGGACAAGTACCTCGCTACACCTTC. Residues: CAWSGQVPRYTF.